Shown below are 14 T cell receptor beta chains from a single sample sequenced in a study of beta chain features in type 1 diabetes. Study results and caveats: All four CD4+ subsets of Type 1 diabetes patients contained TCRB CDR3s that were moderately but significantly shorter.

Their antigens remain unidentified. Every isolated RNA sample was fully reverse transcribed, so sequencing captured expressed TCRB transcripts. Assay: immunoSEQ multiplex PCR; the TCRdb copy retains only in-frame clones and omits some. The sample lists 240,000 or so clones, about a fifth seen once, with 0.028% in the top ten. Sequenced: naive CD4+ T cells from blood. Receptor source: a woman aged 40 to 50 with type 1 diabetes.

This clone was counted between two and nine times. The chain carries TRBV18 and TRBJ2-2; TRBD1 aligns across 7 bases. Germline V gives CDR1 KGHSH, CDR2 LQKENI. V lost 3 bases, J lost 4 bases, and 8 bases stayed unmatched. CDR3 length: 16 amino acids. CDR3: CASSPDVRQGTGELFF. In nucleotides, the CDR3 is TGTGCCAGCTCACCCGACGTGAGACAGGGCACCGGGGAGCTGTTTTTT.

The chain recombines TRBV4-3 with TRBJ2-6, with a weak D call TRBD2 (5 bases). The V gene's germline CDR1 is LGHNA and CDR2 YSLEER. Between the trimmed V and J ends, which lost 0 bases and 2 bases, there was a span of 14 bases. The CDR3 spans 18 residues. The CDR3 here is CASSQDEGSGTGANVLTF. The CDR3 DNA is TGCGCCAGCAGCCAAGACGAGGGATCGGGCACTGGGGCCAACGTCCTGACTTTC.

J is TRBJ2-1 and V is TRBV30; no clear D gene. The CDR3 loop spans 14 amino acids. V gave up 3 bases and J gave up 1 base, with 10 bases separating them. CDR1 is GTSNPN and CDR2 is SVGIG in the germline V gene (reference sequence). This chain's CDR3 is CAWSLFSSYNEQFF. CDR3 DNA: TGTGCCTGGAGCCTATTTTCGTCCTACAATGAGCAGTTCTTC.

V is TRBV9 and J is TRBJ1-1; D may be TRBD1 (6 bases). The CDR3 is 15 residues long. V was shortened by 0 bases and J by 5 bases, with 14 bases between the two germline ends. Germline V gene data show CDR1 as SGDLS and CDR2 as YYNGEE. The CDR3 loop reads CASSVGPGVETEAFF. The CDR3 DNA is TGTGCCAGCAGCGTAGGCCCAGGGGTAGAAACTGAAGCTTTCTTT.

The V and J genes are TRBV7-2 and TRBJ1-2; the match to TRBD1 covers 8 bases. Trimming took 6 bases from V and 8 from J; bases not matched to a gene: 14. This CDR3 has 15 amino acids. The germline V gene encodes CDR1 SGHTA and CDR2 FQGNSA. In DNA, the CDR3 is TGTGCCAGCAGTGGCTACGTCCAGGGGGCCTCGGGCTACACCTTC. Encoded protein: CASSGYVQGASGYTF.

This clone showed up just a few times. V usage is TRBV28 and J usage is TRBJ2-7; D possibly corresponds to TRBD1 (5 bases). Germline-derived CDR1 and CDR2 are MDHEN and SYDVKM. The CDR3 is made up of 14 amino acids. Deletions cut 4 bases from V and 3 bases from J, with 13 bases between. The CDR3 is CASSSQGPLYEQYF. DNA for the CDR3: TGTGCCAGCAGTTCCCAGGGCCCCCTCTACGAGCAGTACTTC.

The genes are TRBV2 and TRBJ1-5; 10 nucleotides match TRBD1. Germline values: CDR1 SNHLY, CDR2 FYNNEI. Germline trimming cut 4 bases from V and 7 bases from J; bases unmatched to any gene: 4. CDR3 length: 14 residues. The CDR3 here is CASSAGTGEQPQHF. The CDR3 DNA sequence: TGTGCCAGCAGTGCCGGGACAGGGGAACAGCCCCAGCATTTT.

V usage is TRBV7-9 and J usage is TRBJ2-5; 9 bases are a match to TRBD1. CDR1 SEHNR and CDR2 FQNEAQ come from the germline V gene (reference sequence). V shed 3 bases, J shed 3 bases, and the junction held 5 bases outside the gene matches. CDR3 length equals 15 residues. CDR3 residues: CASSFGQGLEETQYF. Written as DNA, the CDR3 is TGTGCCAGCAGCTTTGGACAGGGGCTCGAAGAGACCCAGTACTTC.

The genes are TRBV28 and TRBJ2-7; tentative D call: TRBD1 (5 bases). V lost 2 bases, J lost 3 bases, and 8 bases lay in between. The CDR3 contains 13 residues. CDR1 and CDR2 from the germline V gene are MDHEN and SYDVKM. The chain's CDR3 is CASSLQDNYEQYF. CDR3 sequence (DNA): TGTGCCAGCAGTTTACAGGACAACTACGAGCAGTACTTC.

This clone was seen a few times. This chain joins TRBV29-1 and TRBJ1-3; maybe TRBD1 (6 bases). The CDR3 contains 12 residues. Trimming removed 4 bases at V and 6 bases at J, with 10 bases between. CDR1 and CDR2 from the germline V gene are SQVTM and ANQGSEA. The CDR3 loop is CSVGGGQNTIYF. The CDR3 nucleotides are TGCAGCGTTGGCGGGGGGCAAAACACCATATATTTT. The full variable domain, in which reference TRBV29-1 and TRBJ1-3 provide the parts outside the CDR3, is SAVISQKPSRDICQRGTSLTIQCQVDSQVTMMFWYRQQPGQSLTLIATANQGSEATYESGFVIDKFPISRPNLTFSTLTVSNMSPEDSSIYLCSVGGGQNTIYFGEGSWLTVV.

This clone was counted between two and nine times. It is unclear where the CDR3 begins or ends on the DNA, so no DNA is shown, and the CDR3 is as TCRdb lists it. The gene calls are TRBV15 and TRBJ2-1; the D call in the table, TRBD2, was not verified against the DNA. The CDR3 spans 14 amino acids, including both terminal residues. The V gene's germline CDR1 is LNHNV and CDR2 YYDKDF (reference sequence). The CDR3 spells CATSRVGSGNRKFF.

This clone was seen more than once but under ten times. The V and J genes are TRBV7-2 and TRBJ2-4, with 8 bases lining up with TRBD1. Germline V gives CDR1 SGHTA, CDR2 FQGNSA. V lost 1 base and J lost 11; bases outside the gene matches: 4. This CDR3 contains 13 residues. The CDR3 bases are TGTGCCAGCAGCTTAGGGCAGGGGGCACTTCAGTACTTC. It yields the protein CASSLGQGALQYF.

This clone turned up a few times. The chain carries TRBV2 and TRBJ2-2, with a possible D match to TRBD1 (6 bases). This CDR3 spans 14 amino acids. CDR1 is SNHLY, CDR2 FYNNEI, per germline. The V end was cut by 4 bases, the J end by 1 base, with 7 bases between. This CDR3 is CASSGGQNTGELFF. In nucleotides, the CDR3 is TGTGCCAGCAGTGGGGGACAGAACACCGGGGAGCTGTTTTTT.

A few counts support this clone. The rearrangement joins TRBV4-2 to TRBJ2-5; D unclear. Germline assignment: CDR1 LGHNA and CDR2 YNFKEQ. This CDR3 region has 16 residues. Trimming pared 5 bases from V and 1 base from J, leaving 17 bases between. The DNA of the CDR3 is TGTGCCAGCAGCGCGGCCGGCAGACTGCTCCAAGAGACCCAGTACTTC. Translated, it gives CASSAAGRLLQETQYF.